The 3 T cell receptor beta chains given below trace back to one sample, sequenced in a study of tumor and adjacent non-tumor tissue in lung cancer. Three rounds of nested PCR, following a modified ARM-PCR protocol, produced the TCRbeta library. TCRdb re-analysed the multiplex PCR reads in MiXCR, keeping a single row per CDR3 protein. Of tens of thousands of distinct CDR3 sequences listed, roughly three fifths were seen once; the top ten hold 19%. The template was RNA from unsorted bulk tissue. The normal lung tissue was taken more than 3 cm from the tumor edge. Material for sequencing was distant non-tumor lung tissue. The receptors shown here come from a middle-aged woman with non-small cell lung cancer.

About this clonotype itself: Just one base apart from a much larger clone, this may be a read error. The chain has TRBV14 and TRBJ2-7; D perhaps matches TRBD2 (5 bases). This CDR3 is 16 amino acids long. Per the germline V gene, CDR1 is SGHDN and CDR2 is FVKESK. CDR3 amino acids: CASSQETSVSKYERYF. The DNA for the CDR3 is TGTGCCAGCAGCCAGGAAACTAGTGTGTCCAAATACGAGCGGTACTTC.

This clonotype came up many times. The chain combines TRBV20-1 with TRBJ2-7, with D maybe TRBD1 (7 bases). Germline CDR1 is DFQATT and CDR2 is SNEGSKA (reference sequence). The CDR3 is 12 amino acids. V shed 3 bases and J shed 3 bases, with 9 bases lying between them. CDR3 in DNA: TGCAGTGCTAGTCAGGGGGGCTACGAGCAGTACTTC. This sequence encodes CSASQGGYEQYF.

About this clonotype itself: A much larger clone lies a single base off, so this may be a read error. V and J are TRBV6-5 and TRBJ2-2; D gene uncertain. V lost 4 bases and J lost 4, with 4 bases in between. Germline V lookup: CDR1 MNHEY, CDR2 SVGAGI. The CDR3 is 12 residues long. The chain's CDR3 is CASSCPTGELFF. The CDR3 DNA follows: TGTGCCAGCAGTTGCCCCACCGGGGAGCTGTTTTTT.